The table lists the clone carrying this T cell receptor (beta chain) with many counts. Antigen unknown. Trimming took off 5 bases at V and 0 bases at J, with 11 bases between the two ends. Germline assignment: CDR1 SGHRS and CDR2 YFSETQ. The CDR3 consists of 14 residues. The entry originates in a study of T-cell reconstitution after alpha-beta-depleted transplantation in children. Study conclusions and caveats: Reportedly, only several hundred clones from non-depleted graft cells drove alpha-beta T-cell counts at about two months. Surviving thymic progenitors and recipient T cells were the source of high TCRbeta diversity at day 60 in some patients. One year post-transplant, T-cell counts and diversity were largely derived from T cells produced anew.

Unique molecular identifiers were used in preparing the TCRbeta library. TCRdb ran MiXCR on the PCR reads and lists one entry per CDR3 protein. The repertoire holds 900,000 or so distinct CDR3 sequences, with 15% to 20% as singletons. The source is a male patient younger than 18 who had a stem cell transplant for acute lymphoblastic leukemia, so the T cells may come from the graft donor. The source was PBMCs, mostly from graft donor cells, collected 360 days after TCRalphabeta/CD19-depleted stem cell transplant. The chain employs TRBV5-1 and TRBJ1-1; possibly TRBD1 for D (6 bases). The CDR3 region is CASSWTVMNTEAFF. In DNA, the CDR3 is TGCGCCAGCAGTTGGACAGTGATGAACACTGAAGCTTTCTTT.